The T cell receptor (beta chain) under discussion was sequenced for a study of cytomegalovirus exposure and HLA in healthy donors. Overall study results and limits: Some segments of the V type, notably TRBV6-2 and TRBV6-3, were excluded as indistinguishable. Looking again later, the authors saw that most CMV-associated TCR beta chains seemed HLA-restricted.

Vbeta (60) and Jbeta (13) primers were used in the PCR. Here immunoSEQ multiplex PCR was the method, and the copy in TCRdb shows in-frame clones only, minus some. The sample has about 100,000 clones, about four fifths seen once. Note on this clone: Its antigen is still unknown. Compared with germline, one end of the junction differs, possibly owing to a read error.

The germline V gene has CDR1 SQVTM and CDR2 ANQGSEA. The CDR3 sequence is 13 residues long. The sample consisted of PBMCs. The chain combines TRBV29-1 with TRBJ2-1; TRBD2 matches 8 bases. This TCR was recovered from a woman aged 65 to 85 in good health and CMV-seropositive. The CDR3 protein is CSVEPELAVEVLF. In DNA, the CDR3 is TGCAGCGTTGAGCCAGAACTAGCGGTGGAGGTACTCTTC.